This TCR beta chain comes out of a study of blood T cell repertoires in COVID-19. Overall study: Nucleic acid was either cDNA or gDNA, and it came from T cells, B-cell-depleted T cells, or PBMCs.

In the original processing: Estimation of nucleated cell counts was performed using reference gene primer amplification. Only in-frame clones appear in the TCRdb table, and some are missing; sequencing was by immunoSEQ multiplex PCR. That table furnishes V, J and clone size, whereas the DNA furnished D and trimming. The top ten clones hold 2.3% of a sample with about 120,000 clones, 78% of them seen once. This TCR derives from a man between 65 and 85 years old with acute or convalescent COVID-19. The sequenced sample was peripheral blood.

The CDR3 loop is CASSGSGDPYGYTF. The CDR3 region has the DNA TGTGCCAGCAGCGGCTCGGGGGACCCCTATGGCTACACCTTC. The chain employs TRBV7-9 and TRBJ1-2, with a tentative D call TRBD1 (5 bases). The CDR3 has 14 amino acids. Germline lookup yields CDR1 SEHNR and CDR2 FQNEAQ (reference sequence). V was clipped by 5 bases and J by 4 bases, with 14 bases between them.